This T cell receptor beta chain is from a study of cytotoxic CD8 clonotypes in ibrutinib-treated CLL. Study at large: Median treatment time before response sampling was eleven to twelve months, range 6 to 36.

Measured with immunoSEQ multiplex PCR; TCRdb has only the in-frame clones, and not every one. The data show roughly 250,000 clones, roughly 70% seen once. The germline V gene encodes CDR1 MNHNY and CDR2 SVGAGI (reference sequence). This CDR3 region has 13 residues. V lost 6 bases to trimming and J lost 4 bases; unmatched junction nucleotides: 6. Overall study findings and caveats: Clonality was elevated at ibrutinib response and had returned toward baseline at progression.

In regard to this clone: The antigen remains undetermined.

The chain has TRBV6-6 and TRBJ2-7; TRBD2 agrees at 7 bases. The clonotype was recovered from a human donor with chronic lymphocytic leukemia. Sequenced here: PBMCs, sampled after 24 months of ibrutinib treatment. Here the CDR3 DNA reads TGTGCCAGCAGCCTAGCGGAGCTTTACGAGCAGTACTTC. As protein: CASSLAELYEQYF.